Each of the 29 T cell receptor beta chains below was sequenced from the same sample in a study of blood T cell repertoires in COVID-19. Some clones are missing from TCRdb's copy, which holds only in-frame ones; the method was immunoSEQ multiplex PCR. The sample has about 200,000 clones, approximately 80% seen once. The material sequenced was peripheral blood. The receptors stem from a human donor with acute or convalescent COVID-19. The donor label of this sample is uncertain.

The chain has TRBV10-3 and TRBJ1-4; 8 nucleotides align to TRBD1. The CDR3 consists of 14 residues. With 3 bases clipped from V and 8 bases from J, the junction kept 5 bases outside the gene matches. Per the germline V gene, CDR1 is ENHRY and CDR2 is SYGVKD. CDR3 sequence reads: CAISEQGDGEKLFF. CDR3 sequence (DNA): TGTGCCATCAGTGAACAGGGGGACGGCGAAAAACTGTTTTTT.

This chain links TRBV28 with TRBJ2-7; 9 bases are a match to TRBD1. V shed 5 bases and J 3 bases; nucleotides not matched to a gene: 8. CDR1 and CDR2 (germline): MDHEN, SYDVKM. CDR3 length equals 15 residues. The CDR3 nucleotides read TGTGCCAGCAGTAAACCCGGGACAGGGTACTACGAGCAGTACTTC. Translated, it gives CASSKPGTGYYEQYF.

The rearrangement joins TRBV29-1 to TRBJ2-3; the D gene is possibly TRBD2 (6 bases). Trimming cost V 4 bases and J 4 bases, with 15 bases left between them. The CDR3 covers 14 residues. Germline V gives CDR1 SQVTM, CDR2 ANQGSEA. CDR3 protein: CSVVKYGGSDTQYF. The CDR3, as DNA: TGCAGCGTTGTGAAGTATGGAGGGTCAGATACGCAGTATTTT.

The genes are TRBV5-1 and TRBJ1-3; D is uncertain. Trimming left V 0 bases short and J 4 bases short, with 5 bases between. Germline V gene data show CDR1 as SGHRS and CDR2 as YFSETQ. This CDR3 comprises 13 residues. Here the CDR3 DNA reads TGCGCCAGCAGCTTGGCCGTGGGAAACACCATATATTTT. Encoded protein: CASSLAVGNTIYF.

This chain uses TRBV5-4 with TRBJ2-5; D perhaps matches TRBD1 (6 bases). The V gene lost 3 bases and the J gene lost 1 base, with 16 bases spanning the gap. The CDR3 extends over 16 amino acids. Germline CDR1 is SGHNT and CDR2 is YYREEE (reference sequence). In DNA form, the CDR3 reads TGTGCCAGCAGCTCGCTACACAGGGTGCCCCAAGAGACCCAGTACTTC. It specifies CASSSLHRVPQETQYF. Supplemented by reference TRBV5-4 and TRBJ2-5, the full variable domain reads ETGVTQSPTHLIKTRGQQVTLRCSSQSGHNTVSWYQQALGQGPQFIFQYYREEENGRGNFPPRFSGLQFPNYSSELNVNALELDDSALYLCASSSLHRVPQETQYFGPGTRLLVL.

The V gene is TRBV6-5, the J gene TRBJ2-7; D unresolved. This CDR3 is built from 15 residues. Trimming shortened V by 2 bases and J by 0 bases, and 11 bases separated the two germline ends. In germline, CDR1 is MNHEY, CDR2 SVGAGI. CDR3 region: CASSYAGPHSYEQYF. Here the CDR3 DNA reads TGTGCCAGCAGTTACGCAGGTCCACACTCCTACGAGCAGTACTTC.

This rearrangement joins TRBV6-2 or TRBV6-3 to TRBJ1-1; 9 bases match TRBD1. Trimming cost V 4 bases and J 0 bases; bases outside gene matches: 9. Germline CDR1 MNHEY, CDR2 SVGEGT. CDR3 length equals 17 residues. The CDR3: CASSSGQGKGMNTEAFF. CDR3 DNA sequence: TGTGCCAGCAGTTCTGGACAGGGGAAGGGAATGAACACTGAAGCTTTCTTT.

This chain joins TRBV19 and TRBJ2-1; 7 bases fit TRBD2. The CDR3 spans 16 residues. V gave up 6 bases and J gave up 6 bases; unmatched junction bases: 14. Germline CDR1 reads LNHDA; CDR2 reads SQIVND (reference sequence). CDR3 DNA sequence: TGTGCCAGTAGCTTATCCGGGGGGAGGGCCCTCAATGAGCAGTTCTTC. Translation: CASSLSGGRALNEQFF.

The chain joins TRBV7-2 to TRBJ1-1; D gene ambiguous. The length of the CDR3 is 14 residues. V was clipped by 4 bases and J by 0 bases, with 9 bases between them. The germline CDR1 and CDR2 sequences are SGHTA and FQGNSA. In nucleotides, the CDR3 is TGTGCCAGCAGCTCACCTAATTTGAACACTGAAGCTTTCTTT. Protein sequence: CASSSPNLNTEAFF.

The CDR3 nucleotides are TGTGCCAGCAGTTACGAGGCGGGCACTGAAGCTTTCTTT. Its protein is CASSYEAGTEAFF. The rearrangement uses TRBV6-6 and TRBJ1-1; D call uncertain. The CDR3 covers 13 residues. The germline V and J ends were trimmed by 2 bases and 4 bases, with 8 bases remaining between them. The germline V gene encodes CDR1 MNHNY and CDR2 SVGAGI (reference sequence).

The chain recombines TRBV29-1 with TRBJ2-7; possible D gene TRBD1, 6 bases. Germline-derived CDR1 and CDR2 are SQVTM and ANQGSEA. This CDR3 spans 11 amino acids. V was clipped by 4 bases and J by 7 bases, with 11 bases between them. CDR3 sequence: CSVGQVGEQYF. DNA of the CDR3: TGCAGCGTTGGACAGGTGGGGGAGCAGTACTTC.

The chain combines TRBV2 with TRBJ2-7; 14 bases align to TRBD2. The CDR3 is made up of 14 amino acids. V gave up 10 bases and J gave up 9 bases; unmatched junction bases: 11. Germline V lookup: CDR1 SNHLY, CDR2 FYNNEI. The CDR3 DNA reads as TGTGCCACCAACAGGGGACTAGCGGGAGTTGGGCAGTACTTC. Residues: CATNRGLAGVGQYF.

The chain is built from TRBV5-1 and TRBJ2-7; 11 bases line up with TRBD2. Trimming took 4 bases from V and 6 from J; bases not matched to a gene: 9. CDR1 and CDR2 (germline): SGHRS, YFSETQ. CDR3 length: 15 residues. The CDR3 DNA follows: TGCGCCAGCAGCCCGCCACTAGCGGGAGTTCTCGAGCAGTACTTC. Translated, it gives CASSPPLAGVLEQYF.

This sequence joins TRBV11-3 and TRBJ2-7, with TRBD2 as a possible D gene (5 bases). The V and J ends lost 3 bases and 7 bases respectively, with 13 bases between them. The CDR3 length is 13 residues. From germline, CDR1 is SGHNT and CDR2 YENEEA. The CDR3, as DNA: TGTGCCAGCAGCTTGGACTCTCCCGGGGAGCAGTACTTC. Translating gives CASSLDSPGEQYF.

The rearrangement links TRBV5-1 to TRBJ1-3, with 8 positions matching TRBD1. Germline CDR1 and CDR2: SGHRS and YFSETQ. The CDR3 extends over 14 amino acids. Trimming took 3 bases from V and 3 from J; bases not matched to a gene: 2. CDR3 DNA: TGCGCCAGCAGCTCCGGGACAGGTGGAAACACCATATATTTT. This gives the protein CASSSGTGGNTIYF. Full variable domain (missing parts from reference TRBV5-1 and TRBJ1-3): KAGVTQTPRYLIKTRGQQVTLSCSPISGHRSVSWYQQTPGQGLQFLFEYFSETQRNKGNFPGRFSGRQFSNSRSEMNVSTLELGDSALYLCASSSGTGGNTIYFGEGSWLTVV.

The chain employs TRBV5-4 and TRBJ2-7, with 9 bases lining up with TRBD2. Looked up from germline, CDR1 is SGHNT and CDR2 is YYREEE (reference sequence). The CDR3 runs 15 residues. The ends lost 3 bases at V and 4 bases at J; junction bases unmatched: 8. CDR3 region: CASSSISGSGYEQYF. The CDR3 DNA sequence: TGTGCCAGCAGCTCGATTAGCGGGAGCGGGTACGAGCAGTACTTC.

This sequence joins TRBV4-1 and TRBJ2-2; D possibly corresponds to TRBD2 (6 bases). V lost 0 bases and J 7 bases, leaving 18 bases between the germline ends. CDR1 MGHRA and CDR2 YSYEKL come from the germline V gene. The CDR3 is made up of 17 amino acids. Here the CDR3 DNA reads TGCGCCAGCAGCCAAGATTGGGGGAGAATCGGGGGCGGGGAGCTGTTTTTT. This sequence encodes CASSQDWGRIGGGELFF.

The V gene is TRBV7-7, the J gene TRBJ2-5; D gene unclear. Germline lookup yields CDR1 SSHAT and CDR2 FNYEAQ (reference sequence). The ends were cut back, 1 base at V and 3 bases at J, with 15 bases in the middle. The CDR3 spans 16 residues. The CDR3 DNA is TGTGCCAGCAGCTTAGGGTTCCAGACACAAAAAGAGACCCAGTACTTC. Protein product: CASSLGFQTQKETQYF.

The genes are TRBV7-2 and TRBJ2-1; 7 bases are a match to TRBD1. This CDR3 region has 13 residues. Trimming at V came to 4 bases and at J to 12 bases, leaving 9 bases not matched to a gene. Germline-derived CDR1 and CDR2 are SGHTA and FQGNSA. CDR3 protein: CASSSRDSPWQFF. CDR3 bases: TGTGCCAGCAGCTCCCGGGACAGCCCATGGCAGTTCTTC.

This rearrangement joins TRBV30 to TRBJ2-1; D gene unclear. The V gene lost 0 bases and the J gene lost 0 bases, with 6 bases spanning the gap. The CDR3 extends over 14 amino acids. CDR1 is GTSNPN, CDR2 SVGIG, per germline (reference sequence). The CDR3 DNA sequence: TGTGCCTGGAGTGTAGGCGGCTCCTACAATGAGCAGTTCTTC. Its protein is CAWSVGGSYNEQFF.

CDR3 sequence: CSGSGGTDTQYF. The CDR3 DNA is TGCAGCGGATCGGGGGGTACAGATACGCAGTATTTT. The chain is built from TRBV29-1 and TRBJ2-3; TRBD2 agrees at 7 bases. CDR1 is SQVTM, CDR2 ANQGSEA, per germline. With 7 bases clipped from V and 3 bases from J, the junction kept 4 bases outside the gene matches. The CDR3 has 12 residues.

This clone was seen a handful of times. The CDR3 here is CASSQAGAADTQYF. The DNA for the CDR3 is TGTGCCAGCAGTCAAGCGGGGGCCGCAGATACGCAGTATTTT. The rearrangement links TRBV6-2 or TRBV6-3 to TRBJ2-3; 8 bases match TRBD2. Germline V gene data show CDR1 as MNHEY and CDR2 as SVGEGT. V dropped 5 bases and J dropped 4; count of bases not matched to a gene: 5. The CDR3 has 14 amino acids.

The chain carries TRBV5-1 and TRBJ1-1; 7 positions agree with TRBD1. The germline CDR1 and CDR2 sequences are SGHRS and YFSETQ. The CDR3 is 15 amino acids. The ends lost 2 bases at V and 4 bases at J; junction bases unmatched: 8. For the CDR3, the DNA is TGCGCCAGCAGCTTAACAGGGGAAGGGCGCACTGAAGCTTTCTTT. It specifies CASSLTGEGRTEAFF.

The chain is built from TRBV5-1 and TRBJ2-1, with 8 positions matching TRBD1. The germline V gene encodes CDR1 SGHRS and CDR2 YFSETQ. CDR3 length: 14 residues. Germline trimming cut 0 bases from V and 7 bases from J; bases unmatched to any gene: 3. CDR3 nucleotides: TGCGCCAGCAGCTTGGGGACAGGGACGAATGAGCAGTTCTTC. Encoded protein: CASSLGTGTNEQFF.

This chain joins TRBV7-2 and TRBJ2-7; D unclear. V was cut by 4 bases and J by 1 base, with 5 bases left in between. The length of the CDR3 is 12 residues. The germline V gene has CDR1 SGHTA and CDR2 FQGNSA. This CDR3 is CASSSPSYEQYF. Written as DNA, the CDR3 is TGTGCCAGCAGCTCCCCTTCCTACGAGCAGTACTTC. The full variable domain, completed using reference TRBV7-2 and TRBJ2-7, is GAGVSQSPSNKVTEKGKDVELRCDPISGHTALYWYRQSLGQGLEFLIYFQGNSAPDKSGLPSDRFSAERTGGSVSTLTIQRTQQEDSAVYLCASSSPSYEQYFGPGTRLTVT.

The rearrangement uses TRBV4-2 and TRBJ1-3, with D possibly TRBD1 on 5 matching bases. The CDR3 extends over 15 amino acids. V was cut by 0 bases and J by 6 bases, with 12 bases left in between. Germline lookup yields CDR1 LGHNA and CDR2 YNFKEQ. The DNA for the CDR3 is TGTGCCAGCAGCCAAGAGGGGCAAGGAATAAACACCATATATTTT. This encodes CASSQEGQGINTIYF.

This chain joins TRBV9 and TRBJ2-1; D not resolved. Germline V lookup: CDR1 SGDLS, CDR2 YYNGEE. Trimming took 0 bases from V and 8 from J, leaving 12 bases between them. The CDR3 runs to 14 residues. CDR3 amino acids: CASSVASRNDEQFF. The DNA of the CDR3 is TGTGCCAGCAGCGTAGCGTCCAGGAACGATGAGCAGTTCTTC.

This clone showed up just once. This chain links TRBV6-1 with TRBJ1-1; maybe TRBD1 (6 bases). Germline CDR1 and CDR2: MNHNS and SASEGT. Trimming left V 6 bases short and J 1 base short, with 9 bases between. The CDR3 loop spans 13 amino acids. CDR3 sequence: CASRLTGNTEAFF. Written as DNA, the CDR3 is TGTGCCAGCAGACTGACAGGGAACACTGAAGCTTTCTTT.

This chain uses TRBV7-3 with TRBJ2-2, with a weak D call TRBD2 (5 bases). This CDR3 comprises 13 residues. From germline, CDR1 is SGHTA and CDR2 FQGTGA. V gave up 6 bases and J gave up 4 bases, with 9 bases separating them. The CDR3 region is CASRSGGTGELFF. The CDR3 coding sequence is TGTGCCAGCAGGTCAGGAGGCACCGGGGAGCTGTTTTTT.